These T cell receptor beta chains were read from a single sample in a study of blood T cell repertoires in COVID-19. The assay was immunoSEQ multiplex PCR, and TCRdb's table has in-frame clones only and misses some. The table includes more than 150,000 clones, about four fifths detected once. Sequencing was performed on peripheral blood. The receptor source for this set is a woman aged 80 or over with acute or convalescent COVID-19. The CDR3 runs from the conserved cysteine through the conserved F or W. The D gene is left open where the match is weak.

J: TRBJ1-4; V: TRBV21-1; D: -; CDR3: CASSKEGGSRGKEKLFF; DNA: TGTGCCAGCAGCAAAGAAGGTGGAAGCAGGGGAAAGGAAAAACTGTTTTTT
J: TRBJ2-1; V: TRBV14; D: TRBD2; CDR3: CASSSVGGSYNEQFF; DNA: TGTGCCAGCAGCAGCGTAGGCGGGAGTTACAATGAGCAGTTCTTC
J: TRBJ2-5; V: TRBV5-5; D: TRBD1; CDR3: CASSHRTGQETQYF; DNA: TGTGCCAGCAGCCACCGGACAGGTCAAGAGACCCAGTACTTC
J: TRBJ2-2; V: TRBV19; D: -; CDR3: CASKATNTGELFF; DNA: TGTGCCAGTAAAGCGACGAACACCGGGGAGCTGTTTTTT
J: TRBJ2-1; V: TRBV5-1; D: TRBD2; CDR3: CASSGVAGVNEQFF; DNA: TGCGCCAGCAGTGGGGTAGCGGGGGTTAATGAGCAGTTCTTC
J: TRBJ2-7; V: TRBV5-8; D: TRBD2; CDR3: CASSSPGLAGPSYEQYF; DNA: TGTGCCAGCAGCAGCCCGGGACTAGCGGGGCCCTCCTACGAGCAGTACTTC
J: TRBJ1-6; V: TRBV7-2; D: TRBD1; CDR3: CASSLGQGRNSPLHF; DNA: TGTGCCAGCAGCCTGGGACAGGGGAGAAATTCACCCCTCCACTTT
J: TRBJ2-7; V: TRBV5-8; D: -; CDR3: CASSRDFGSYEQYF; DNA: TGTGCCAGCAGCCGGGACTTTGGCTCCTACGAGCAGTACTTC
J: TRBJ1-1; V: TRBV5-5; D: -; CDR3: CASSLGDIRRETEAFF; DNA: TGTGCCAGCAGCTTGGGGGACATTCGGCGGGAGACTGAAGCTTTCTTT
J: TRBJ1-2; V: TRBV18; D: -; CDR3: CASSEVSNPYGYTF; DNA: TGTGCCAGCTCTGAGGTATCGAACCCCTATGGCTACACCTTC
J: TRBJ2-6; V: TRBV7-3; D: -; CDR3: CASSLEGGVGANVLTF; DNA: TGTGCCAGCAGCTTAGAGGGCGGAGTAGGGGCCAACGTCCTGACTTTC
J: TRBJ2-1; V: TRBV6-6; D: TRBD2; CDR3: CATGLAGRLSYNEQFF; DNA: TGTGCCACCGGACTAGCGGGCCGGCTCTCCTACAATGAGCAGTTCTTC
J: TRBJ2-7; V: TRBV6-5; D: TRBD1; CDR3: CASSYSGTDSYEQYF; DNA: TGTGCCAGCAGTTACTCCGGGACAGACTCCTACGAGCAGTACTTC
J: TRBJ2-1; V: TRBV20-1; D: TRBD2; CDR3: CSASYVSGTTYNEQFF; DNA: TGCAGTGCTAGTTACGTTAGCGGGACAACCTACAATGAGCAGTTCTTC
J: TRBJ1-1; V: TRBV29-1; D: -; CDR3: CSVVPGAKDTEAFF; DNA: TGCAGCGTTGTCCCTGGGGCAAAGGACACTGAAGCTTTCTTT